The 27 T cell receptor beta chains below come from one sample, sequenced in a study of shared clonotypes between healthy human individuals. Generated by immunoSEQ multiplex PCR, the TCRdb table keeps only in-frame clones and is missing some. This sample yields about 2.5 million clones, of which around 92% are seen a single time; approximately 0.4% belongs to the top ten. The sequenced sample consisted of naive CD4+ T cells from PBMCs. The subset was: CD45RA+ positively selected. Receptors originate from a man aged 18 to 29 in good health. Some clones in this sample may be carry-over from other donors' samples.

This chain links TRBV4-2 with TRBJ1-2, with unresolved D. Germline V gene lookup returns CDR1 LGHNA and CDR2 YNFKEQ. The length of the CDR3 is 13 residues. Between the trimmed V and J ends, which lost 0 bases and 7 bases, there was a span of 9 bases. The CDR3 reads CASSQETWFGYTF. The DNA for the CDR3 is TGTGCCAGCAGCCAAGAGACCTGGTTTGGCTACACCTTC.

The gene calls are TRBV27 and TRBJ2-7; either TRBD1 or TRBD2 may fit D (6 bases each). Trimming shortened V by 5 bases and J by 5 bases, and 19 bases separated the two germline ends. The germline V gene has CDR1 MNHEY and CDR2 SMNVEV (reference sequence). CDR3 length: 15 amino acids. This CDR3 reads CASSLTPRGRHEQYF. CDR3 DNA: TGTGCCAGCAGTCTAACCCCCCGGGGGCGGCACGAGCAGTACTTC.

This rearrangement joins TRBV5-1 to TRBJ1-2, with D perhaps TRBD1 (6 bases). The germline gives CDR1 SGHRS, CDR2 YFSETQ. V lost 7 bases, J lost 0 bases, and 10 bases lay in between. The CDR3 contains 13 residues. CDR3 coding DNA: TGCGCCAGCCGGGACAAAACTAACTATGGCTACACCTTC. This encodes CASRDKTNYGYTF.

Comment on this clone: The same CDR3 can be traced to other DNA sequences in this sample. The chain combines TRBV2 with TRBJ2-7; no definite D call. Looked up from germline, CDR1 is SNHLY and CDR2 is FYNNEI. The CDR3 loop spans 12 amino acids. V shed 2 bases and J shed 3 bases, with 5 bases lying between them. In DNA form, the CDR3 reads TGTGCCAGCAGTGAATCCGGCTACGAGCAGTACTTC. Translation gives CASSESGYEQYF.

The CDR3 region is CASSWSGTRGYEQYF. The CDR3 DNA follows: TGCGCCAGCAGCTGGAGTGGGACTAGGGGCTACGAGCAGTACTTC. The chain is built from TRBV5-1 and TRBJ2-7, with 8 positions matching TRBD2. Trimming at V came to 3 bases and at J to 3 bases, leaving 8 bases not matched to a gene. Per the germline V gene, CDR1 is SGHRS and CDR2 is YFSETQ. This CDR3 spans 15 amino acids.

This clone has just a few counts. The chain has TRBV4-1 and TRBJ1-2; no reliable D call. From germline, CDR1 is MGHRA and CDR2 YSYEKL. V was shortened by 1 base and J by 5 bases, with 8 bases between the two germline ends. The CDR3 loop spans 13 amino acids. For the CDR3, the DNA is TGCGCCAGCAGCCAAGCGGCAGCGTATGGCTACACCTTC. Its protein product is CASSQAAAYGYTF.

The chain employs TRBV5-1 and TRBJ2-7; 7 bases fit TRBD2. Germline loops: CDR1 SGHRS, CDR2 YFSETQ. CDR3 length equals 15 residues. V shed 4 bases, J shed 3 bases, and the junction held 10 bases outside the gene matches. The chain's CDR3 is CASSPLTSEIYEQYF. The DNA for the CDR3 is TGCGCCAGCAGCCCCCTTACTAGCGAGATCTACGAGCAGTACTTC.

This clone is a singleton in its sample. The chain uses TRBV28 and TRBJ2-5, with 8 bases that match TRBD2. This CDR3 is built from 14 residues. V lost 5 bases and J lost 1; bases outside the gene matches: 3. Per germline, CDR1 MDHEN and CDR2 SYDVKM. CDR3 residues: CASSLSGVQETQYF. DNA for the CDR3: TGTGCCAGCAGTCTTAGCGGGGTCCAAGAGACCCAGTACTTC.

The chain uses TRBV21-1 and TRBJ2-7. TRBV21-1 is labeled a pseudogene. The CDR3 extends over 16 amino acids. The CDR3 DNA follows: TGTGCCAGCAGCAAATTTCCGCCGGCCCGACCCTACGAGCAGTACTTC. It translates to CASSKFPPARPYEQYF.

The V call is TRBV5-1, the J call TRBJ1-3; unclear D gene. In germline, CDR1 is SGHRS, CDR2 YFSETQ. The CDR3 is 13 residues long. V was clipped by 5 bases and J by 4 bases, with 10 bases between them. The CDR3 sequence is CASREVEGNTIYF. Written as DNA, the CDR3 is TGCGCCAGCAGGGAAGTGGAGGGAAACACCATATATTTT. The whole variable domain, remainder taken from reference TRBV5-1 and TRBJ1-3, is KAGVTQTPRYLIKTRGQQVTLSCSPISGHRSVSWYQQTPGQGLQFLFEYFSETQRNKGNFPGRFSGRQFSNSRSEMNVSTLELGDSALYLCASREVEGNTIYFGEGSWLTVV.

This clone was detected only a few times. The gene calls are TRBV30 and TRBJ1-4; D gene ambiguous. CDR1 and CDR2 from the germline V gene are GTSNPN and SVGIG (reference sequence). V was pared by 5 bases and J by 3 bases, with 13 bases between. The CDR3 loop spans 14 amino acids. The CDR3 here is CAWASYSSNEKLFF. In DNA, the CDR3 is TGTGCCTGGGCTTCGTACAGTTCTAATGAAAAACTGTTTTTT. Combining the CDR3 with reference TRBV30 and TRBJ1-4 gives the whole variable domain SQTIHQWPATLVQPVGSPLSLECTVEGTSNPNLYWYRQAAGRGLQLLFYSVGIGQISSEVPQNLSASRPQDRQFILSSKKLLLSDSGFYLCAWASYSSNEKLFFGSGTQLSVL.

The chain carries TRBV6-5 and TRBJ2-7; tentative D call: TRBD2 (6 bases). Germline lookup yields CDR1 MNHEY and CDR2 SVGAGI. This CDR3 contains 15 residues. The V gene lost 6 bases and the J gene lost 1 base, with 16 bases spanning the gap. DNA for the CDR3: TGTGCCAGCAGCCCGGCCCCTAGCGCTTCCTACGAGCAGTACTTC. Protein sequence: CASSPAPSASYEQYF.

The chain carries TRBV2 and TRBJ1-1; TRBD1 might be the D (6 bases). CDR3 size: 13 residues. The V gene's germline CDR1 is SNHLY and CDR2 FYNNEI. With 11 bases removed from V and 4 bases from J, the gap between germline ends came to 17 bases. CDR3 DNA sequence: TGTGCCCTGGGGGGCAGGGTGGGCACTGAAGCTTTCTTT. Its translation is CALGGRVGTEAFF.

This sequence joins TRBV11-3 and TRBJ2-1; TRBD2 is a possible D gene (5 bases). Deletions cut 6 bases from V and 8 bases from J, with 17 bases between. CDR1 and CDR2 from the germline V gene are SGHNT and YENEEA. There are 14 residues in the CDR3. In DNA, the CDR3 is TGTGCCAGCAGTCGCCGAGGGCCTAAGGATGAGCAGTTCTTC. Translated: CASSRRGPKDEQFF.

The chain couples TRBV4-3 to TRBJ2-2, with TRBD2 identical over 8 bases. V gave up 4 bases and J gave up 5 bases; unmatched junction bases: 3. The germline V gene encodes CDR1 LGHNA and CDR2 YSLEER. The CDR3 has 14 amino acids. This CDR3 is CASSLGRGTGELFF. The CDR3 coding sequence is TGCGCCAGCAGCCTCGGGAGGGGAACCGGGGAGCTGTTTTTT.

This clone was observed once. CDR3 bases: TGTGCCAGCAACCCGACAGGGGCTCAAGAGACCCAGTACTTC. Residues: CASNPTGAQETQYF. The chain recombines TRBV27 with TRBJ2-5; the match to TRBD1 covers 8 bases. CDR3 length equals 14 residues. Germline loops: CDR1 MNHEY, CDR2 SMNVEV (reference sequence). Germline trimming cut 7 bases from V and 2 bases from J; bases unmatched to any gene: 6.

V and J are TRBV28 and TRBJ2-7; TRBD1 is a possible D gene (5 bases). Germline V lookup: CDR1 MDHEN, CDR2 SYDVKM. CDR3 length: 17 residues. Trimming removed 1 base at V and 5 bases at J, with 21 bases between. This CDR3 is CASSLFKTLGRWNEQYF. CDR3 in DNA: TGTGCCAGCAGTTTATTCAAAACCCTGGGGCGATGGAACGAGCAGTACTTC.

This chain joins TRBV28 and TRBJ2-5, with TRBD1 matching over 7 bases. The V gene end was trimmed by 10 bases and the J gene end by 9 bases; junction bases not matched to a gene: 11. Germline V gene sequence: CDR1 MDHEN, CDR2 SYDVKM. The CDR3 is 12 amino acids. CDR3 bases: TGTGCCACCAAGACAGGGACCAGGCCCCAGTACTTC. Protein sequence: CATKTGTRPQYF.

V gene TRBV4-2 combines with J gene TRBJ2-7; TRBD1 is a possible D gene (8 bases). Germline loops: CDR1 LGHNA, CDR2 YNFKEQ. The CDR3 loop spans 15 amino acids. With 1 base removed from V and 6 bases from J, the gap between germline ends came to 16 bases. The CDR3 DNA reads TGTGCCAGCAGCCAAGGGACAGGGAGGGTGGCCGAGCAGTACTTC. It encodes CASSQGTGRVAEQYF.

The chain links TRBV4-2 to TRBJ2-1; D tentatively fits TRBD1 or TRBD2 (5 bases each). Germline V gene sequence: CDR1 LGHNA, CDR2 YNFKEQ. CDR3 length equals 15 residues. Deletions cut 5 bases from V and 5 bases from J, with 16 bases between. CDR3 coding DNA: TGTGCCAGCAGCGGGGGAATCGCCTACAACAATGAGCAGTTCTTC. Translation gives CASSGGIAYNNEQFF.

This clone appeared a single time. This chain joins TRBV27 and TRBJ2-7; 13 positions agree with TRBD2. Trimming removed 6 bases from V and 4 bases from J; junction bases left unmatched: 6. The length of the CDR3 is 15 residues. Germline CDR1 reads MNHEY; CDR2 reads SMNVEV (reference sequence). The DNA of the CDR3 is TGTGCCAGCAGCCAACTAGCGGGAGGGCCGTACGAGCAGTACTTC. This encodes CASSQLAGGPYEQYF.

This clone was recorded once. CDR3 bases: TGTGCCACCAGCAGGAGGGACAGGGGTGTCACTGAAGCTTTCTTT. It yields the protein CATSRRDRGVTEAFF. This sequence joins TRBV15 and TRBJ1-1; TRBD1 agrees at 10 bases. Looked up from germline, CDR1 is LNHNV and CDR2 is YYDKDF (reference sequence). The CDR3 spans 15 residues. The J segment lost 4 bases and the V segment lost 3 bases, leaving 5 bases of the junction unmatched.

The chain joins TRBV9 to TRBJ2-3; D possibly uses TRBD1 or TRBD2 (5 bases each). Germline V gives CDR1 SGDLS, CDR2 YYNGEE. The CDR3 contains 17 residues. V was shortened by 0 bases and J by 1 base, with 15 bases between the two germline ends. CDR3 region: CASSVATKPRGTDTQYF. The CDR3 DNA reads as TGTGCCAGCAGCGTAGCGACTAAACCCAGGGGCACAGATACGCAGTATTTT.

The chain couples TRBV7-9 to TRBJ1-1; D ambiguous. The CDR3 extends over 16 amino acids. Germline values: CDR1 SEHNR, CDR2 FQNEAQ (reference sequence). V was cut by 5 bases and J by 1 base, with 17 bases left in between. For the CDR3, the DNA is TGTGCCAGCAGCCCCAGATCCCGAACAAGGAACACTGAAGCTTTCTTT. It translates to CASSPRSRTRNTEAFF.

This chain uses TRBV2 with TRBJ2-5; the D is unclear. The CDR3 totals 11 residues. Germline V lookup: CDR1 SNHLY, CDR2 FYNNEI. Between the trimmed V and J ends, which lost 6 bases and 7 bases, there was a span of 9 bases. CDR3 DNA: TGTGCCAGCAGAATAGTAGGGACCCAGTACTTC. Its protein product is CASRIVGTQYF.

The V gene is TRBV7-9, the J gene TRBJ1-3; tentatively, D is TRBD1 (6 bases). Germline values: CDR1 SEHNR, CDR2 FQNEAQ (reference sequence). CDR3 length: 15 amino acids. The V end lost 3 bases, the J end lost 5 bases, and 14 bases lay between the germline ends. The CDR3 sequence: CASSFLTGERNTIYF. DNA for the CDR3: TGTGCCAGCAGCTTCCTGACAGGAGAGAGAAACACCATATATTTT.

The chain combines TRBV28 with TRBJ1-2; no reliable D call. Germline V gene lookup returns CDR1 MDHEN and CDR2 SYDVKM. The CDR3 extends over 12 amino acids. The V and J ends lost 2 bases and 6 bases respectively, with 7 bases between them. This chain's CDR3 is CASSLQDNGYTF. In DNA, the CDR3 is TGTGCCAGCAGTTTACAGGATAATGGCTACACCTTC.